Listed below are T cell receptor beta chains from one sample, sequenced in a study of cytomegalovirus exposure and HLA in healthy donors. Only in-frame clones appear in the TCRdb table, and some are missing; sequencing was by immunoSEQ multiplex PCR. The sample has over 90,000 clones; roughly four fifths are singletons. The sequenced material came from PBMCs. These receptors all come from a man aged 35 to 55 in good health and CMV-seronegative. Both conserved end residues are part of each CDR3. D genes are given only for firm matches. Size values are once, few and many counts, or a class for expanded clones, and some rows have none.

d_call	cdr3_length	v_call	clone_size	j_call	cdr3_aa	cdr3_nt
-	14	TRBV6-1	-	TRBJ2-7	CASRRRDMTHEQYF	TGTGCCAGCAGAAGACGGGACATGACACACGAGCAGTACTTC
TRBD1	15	TRBV2	few	TRBJ1-5	CASKKDRGSGQPQHF	TGTGCCAGCAAAAAGGACAGGGGGAGTGGTCAGCCCCAGCATTTT
-	13	TRBV5-1	once	TRBJ1-2	CASSLGQNNGYTF	TGCGCCAGCAGCTTGGGCCAGAATAATGGCTACACCTTC
TRBD2	21	TRBV7-6	-	TRBJ2-7	CASSLAIPGLAGGHTSYEQYF	TGTGCCAGCAGCTTAGCGATACCGGGACTAGCGGGGGGCCATACCTCCTACGAGCAGTACTTC
TRBD1	16	TRBV10-3	few	TRBJ2-1	CAISDLQGARGNEQFF	TGTGCCATCAGTGACCTTCAGGGGGCGCGAGGCAATGAGCAGTTCTTC
TRBD1	15	TRBV15	-	TRBJ2-7	CATSRGGTGSYEQYF	TGTGCCACCAGCAGAGGGGGGACAGGGTCCTACGAGCAGTACTTC
-	13	TRBV29-1	-	TRBJ1-2	CSVGAGDWGGYTF	TGCAGCGTTGGGGCAGGGGATTGGGGCGGCTACACCTTC
-	14	TRBV5-6	few	TRBJ1-4	CASSRPGVNEKLFF	TGTGCCAGCAGCCGCCCCGGGGTTAATGAAAAACTGTTTTTT
TRBD2	16	TRBV7-2	-	TRBJ2-2	CASSLWRGGPTGELFF	TGTGCCAGCAGCTTATGGCGGGGGGGGCCCACCGGGGAGCTGTTTTTT
-	15	TRBV6-1	-	TRBJ1-1	CASSEFRGENTEAFF	TGTGCCAGCAGTGAATTCAGGGGTGAGAACACTGAAGCTTTCTTT
-	18	TRBV27	-	TRBJ2-7	CASSFSPIGQGGVYEQYF	TGTGCCAGCAGTTTCTCCCCAATCGGACAGGGAGGGGTCTACGAGCAGTACTTC
-	12	TRBV11-2	-	TRBJ2-7	CASSPSGYEQYF	TGTGCCAGCAGCCCCTCCGGTTACGAGCAGTACTTC
TRBD2	14	TRBV6-1	-	TRBJ2-5	CASSELAGRQTQYF	TGTGCCAGCAGTGAACTAGCGGGGAGGCAGACCCAGTACTTC
-	12	TRBV6-5	-	TRBJ1-1	CASSYYKGRAFF	TGTGCCAGCAGTTACTATAAGGGGAGGGCTTTCTTT
TRBD2	15	TRBV5-4	-	TRBJ2-1	CASSGVRGGPGEQFF	TGTGCCAGCAGCGGAGTGCGGGGGGGCCCCGGTGAGCAGTTCTTC
TRBD1	14	TRBV2	few	TRBJ2-1	CASTKDRGKDEQFF	TGTGCCAGCACCAAGGACAGGGGTAAGGATGAGCAGTTCTTC
-	17	TRBV21-1	-	TRBJ2-1	CASSIPRAPTSYNEQFF	TGTGCCAGCAGCATCCCGCGGGCACCTACCTCCTACAATGAGCAGTTCTTC
TRBD1	15	TRBV10-3	-	TRBJ2-5	CAISEYRGSAETQYF	TGTGCCATCAGTGAGTACAGGGGATCGGCGGAGACCCAGTACTTC
-	16	TRBV5-1	once	TRBJ2-3	CASSNPGLTDTDTQYF	TGCGCCAGCAGCAACCCGGGTCTGACAGATACAGATACGCAGTATTTT
-	15	TRBV5-1	-	TRBJ1-1	CASSRPGASNTEAFF	TGCGCCAGCAGCCGTCCGGGAGCCTCGAACACTGAAGCTTTCTTT